This T cell receptor (beta chain) was recorded in a study of cytomegalovirus exposure and HLA in healthy donors. Whole-study context: As an earlier analysis found, some 180 million T cells yielded fewer than 130 million unique TCR beta sequences. Regarding the study as a whole: As a later analysis revealed, the rate of TCR association differed by HLA locus, with DRB1 most and HLA-C fewest. Most TCR beta V segments were productive about 90% or about 30% of the time in an earlier analysis.

It was with 60 Vbeta and 13 Jbeta primers that the PCR ran. Libraries were prepared by immunoSEQ multiplex PCR; TCRdb keeps only in-frame clonotypes and omits some of them. The sample shows 150,000 to 200,000 clones, 65% to 70% of them seen only once. This clone was picked up a small number of times. No antigen is known for it. Healthy bone marrow donors made up the donor group. Sequencing was performed on PBMCs. The clonotype was recovered from a woman under 30 in good health and CMV-seropositive.

The CDR3: CASSDGVGGGTDTQYF. DNA of the CDR3: TGTGCCAGCAGCGACGGGGTCGGGGGAGGCACAGATACGCAGTATTTT. The chain carries TRBV4-2 and TRBJ2-3, with D possibly TRBD2 on 6 matching bases. This CDR3 region has 16 residues. Trimming removed 5 bases from V and 1 base from J, with 16 bases in between. Looked up from germline, CDR1 is LGHNA and CDR2 is YNFKEQ.